The clone carrying this T cell receptor (beta chain) has just a few counts. This entry is derived from a study of response to subunit inactivated influenza vaccine. TCRdb ran MiXCR on the RT-PCR reads and lists one entry per CDR3 protein. The data contain about 620,000 distinct CDR3 sequences, around 11% of them singletons. The CDR3 length is 17 residues. V lost 3 bases and J 4 bases, leaving 22 bases between the germline ends. Germline loops: CDR1 KGHSH, CDR2 LQKENI. These data also featured in a second study, about T cells expressing NK-cell markers. Per that study: UMI-tagged 5'RACE template switching yielded the TCR beta cDNA. Sorted CD3+CD56+NKG2C+, CD3+CD56+NKG2C- and CD3+CD56-NKG2C+ T cells provided the TCR beta repertoires.

The chain links TRBV18 to TRBJ2-7; a weak D match, TRBD1 (5 bases). The sample consisted of PBMCs from blood, taken on the day of vaccination. The clonotype comes from a man between 50 and 59 years old who received an inactivated influenza vaccine. Written as DNA, the CDR3 is TGTGCCAGCTCACCCGGTTACCAGGGCAAACTACCTTACGAGCAGTACTTC. This codes for CASSPGYQGKLPYEQYF. The full variable domain, in which reference TRBV18 and TRBJ2-7 provide the parts outside the CDR3, is NAGVMQNPRHLVRRRGQEARLRCSPMKGHSHVYWYRQLPEEGLKFMVYLQKENIIDESGMPKERFSAEFPKEGPSILRIQQVVRGDSAAYFCASSPGYQGKLPYEQYFGPGTRLTVT.